The clone carrying this T cell receptor (beta chain) was picked up a small number of times. Its specificity is not known. These data come from a study of shared clonotypes between healthy human individuals. As for the study in general: Three plates were used per donor for CD4 naive, three for CD4 memory, two for CD8 naive and one for CD8 memory.

Every subset had its genomic DNA shared out evenly among several immunoSEQ plates. TCRdb's table, derived via immunoSEQ multiplex PCR, lists solely in-frame clones and lacks some. The sample carries millions of clones, approximately 90% recorded once. Study results and limitations: It was expected that sequencing depth would affect clonotype sharing among donors.

Germline V gene lookup returns CDR1 ENHRY and CDR2 SYGVKD. The germline V and J ends were trimmed by 2 bases and 9 bases, with 8 bases remaining between them. The CDR3 covers 13 residues. This receptor was identified in a man younger than 35 in good health. The gene calls are TRBV10-3 and TRBJ1-6; possible D gene TRBD1, 6 bases. Sequencing was performed on naive CD4+ T cells sorted from blood. Subset described: CD45RA+ positively selected. The CDR3, as DNA: TGTGCCATCAGTGAGCGGGGGGCTTCACCCCTCCACTTT. It yields the protein CAISERGASPLHF.